The rows below give T cell receptor beta chains drawn from one sample of a study of long-term antiretroviral therapy in people with HIV. TCRdb's table, derived via immunoSEQ multiplex PCR, lists solely in-frame clones and lacks some. Of nearly 20,000 clones listed, less than 85% are singletons. The specimen was unsorted PBMCs, collected 0.2 years after starting antiretroviral therapy. These receptors all come from a woman between 35 and 50 years old with HIV. The CDR3 runs from the conserved cysteine through the conserved F or W. D genes are given only for firm matches. The listing skips clone size in some rows; elsewhere it reads once, few, many or a size class.

TRBV9	TRBD2	-	TRBJ2-7	CASSVGWGGNEQYF	TGTGCCAGCAGCGTAGGGTGGGGAGGGAACGAGCAGTACTTC
TRBV11-2	-	-	TRBJ1-3	CASSLGSSGNTIYF	TGTGCCAGCAGCTTAGGTAGCTCTGGAAACACCATATATTTT
TRBV4-1	-	-	TRBJ1-1	CASSQSLYTEAFF	TGCGCCAGCAGCCAAAGTCTGTATACTGAAGCTTTCTTT
TRBV18	-	-	TRBJ2-2	CASSLQRINTGELFF	TGTGCCAGCTCACTGCAGAGAATTAACACCGGGGAGCTGTTTTTT
TRBV2	-	-	TRBJ2-7	CASLGDPYEQYF	TGTGCCAGCCTGGGGGACCCCTACGAGCAGTACTTC
TRBV7-9	-	-	TRBJ1-2	CASSLQGPLDGYTF	TGTGCCAGCAGCTTGCAAGGGCCCCTCGATGGCTACACCTTC
TRBV11-3	-	-	TRBJ1-1	CASSLNRNTEAFF	TGTGCCAGCAGCTTAAACAGGAACACTGAAGCTTTCTTT
TRBV5-1	-	-	TRBJ1-4	CASTLRFLAEKLFF	TGCGCCAGCACCCTCAGGTTCTTGGCCGAAAAACTGTTTTTT
TRBV23-1	TRBD1	-	TRBJ1-4	CASSQLDRGPTNEKLFF	TGCGCCAGCAGTCAATTGGACAGGGGCCCAACTAATGAAAAACTGTTTTTT
TRBV27	TRBD2	once	TRBJ2-1	CASGLAGVRNEQFF	TGTGCCAGCGGACTAGCGGGAGTACGGAATGAGCAGTTCTTC
TRBV27	-	-	TRBJ1-6	CASSWDTNSPLHF	TGTGCCAGCAGTTGGGACACCAATTCACCCCTCCACTTT
TRBV7-2	TRBD1	-	TRBJ1-2	CASSSLQGAYGYTF	TGTGCCAGCAGCTCCCTACAGGGGGCCTATGGCTACACCTTC
TRBV11-2	-	-	TRBJ1-1	CASSLDQLVNTEAFF	TGTGCCAGCAGCTTAGATCAACTTGTGAACACTGAAGCTTTCTTT
TRBV5-4	-	-	TRBJ2-5	CASSALGQEETQYF	TGTGCCAGCAGCGCACTGGGACAAGAAGAGACCCAGTACTTC
TRBV4-1	-	-	TRBJ1-4	CASSPGRGGSPENEKLFF	TGCGCCAGCAGCCCCGGAAGGGGGGGCTCTCCTGAGAATGAAAAACTGTTTTTT
TRBV5-1	-	-	TRBJ1-3	CASSLGVVDLGNTIYF	TGCGCCAGCAGCTTGGGAGTCGTCGATCTCGGAAACACCATATATTTT
TRBV18	-	few	TRBJ2-1	CASSPRGSGAPRDEQFF	TGTGCCAGCTCACCGAGAGGTAGCGGAGCCCCTAGGGATGAGCAGTTCTTC
TRBV7-2	TRBD2	-	TRBJ2-7	CASSHGGTYEQYF	TGTGCCAGCAGTCACGGGGGGACCTACGAGCAGTACTTC
TRBV7-6	-	-	TRBJ2-5	CASSLLGVQETQYF	TGTGCCAGCAGCTTACTGGGGGTCCAAGAGACCCAGTACTTC
TRBV5-1	-	-	TRBJ2-1	CASSFLGTQAGNEQFF	TGCGCCAGCAGCTTTCTCGGGACCCAGGCAGGCAATGAGCAGTTCTTC
TRBV7-9	-	once	TRBJ2-6	CASSREGSGANVLTF	TGTGCCAGCAGCCGAGAAGGGTCTGGGGCCAACGTCCTGACTTTC
TRBV7-2	-	-	TRBJ1-2	CASSMGEGLGGYTF	TGTGCCAGCAGCATGGGGGAGGGTTTGGGTGGCTACACCTTC
TRBV27	-	-	TRBJ1-1	CASSLVGAEAFF	TGTGCCAGCAGTTTAGTAGGTGCCGAAGCTTTCTTT
TRBV7-8	TRBD1	-	TRBJ1-4	CASSPKGALGKEKLFF	TGTGCCAGCAGCCCAAAGGGGGCCCTTGGCAAGGAAAAACTGTTTTTT
TRBV4-1	TRBD2	few	TRBJ2-5	CASSPSGGSQETQYF	TGCGCCAGCAGCCCTAGCGGGGGGTCTCAAGAGACCCAGTACTTC
TRBV11-3	-	-	TRBJ1-4	CASSHRDLNEKLFF	TGTGCCAGCAGCCATCGGGACCTTAATGAAAAACTGTTTTTT
TRBV7-9	TRBD1	once	TRBJ2-1	CASSRGQGPLKQFF	TGTGCCAGCAGCCGAGGACAGGGGCCCCTAAAGCAGTTCTTC
TRBV29-1	TRBD1	-	TRBJ2-1	CSVEDRTGGSEQFF	TGCAGCGTTGAAGATCGGACAGGGGGCTCTGAGCAGTTCTTC
TRBV7-9	-	few	TRBJ2-7	CASSGDTYEQYF	TGTGCCAGCAGCGGGGACACCTACGAGCAGTACTTC
TRBV29-1	-	once	TRBJ1-2	CSVETGTNYGYTF	TGCAGCGTTGAAACAGGGACTAACTATGGCTACACCTTC
TRBV5-1	TRBD1	-	TRBJ2-2	CASSLLTGDAGELFF	TGCGCCAGCAGCTTGCTCACAGGGGATGCCGGGGAGCTGTTTTTT
TRBV5-5	-	-	TRBJ2-5	CASSSRETQYF	TGTGCCAGCAGCAGTAGGGAGACCCAGTACTTC
TRBV6-1	TRBD1	-	TRBJ2-5	CASRDRGRETQYF	TGTGCCAGCCGAGACAGGGGCAGGGAGACCCAGTACTTC
TRBV5-1	TRBD2	-	TRBJ2-4	CASSLGLAGGEGIQYF	TGCGCCAGCAGCTTGGGTCTAGCGGGAGGCGAAGGCATTCAGTACTTC
TRBV10-2	TRBD1	-	TRBJ1-5	CASTPGTGVWQPQHF	TGCGCCAGCACCCCCGGGACAGGGGTCTGGCAGCCCCAGCATTTT
TRBV27	-	once	TRBJ1-4	CASSLYGDEKLFF	TGTGCCAGCAGTTTATATGGGGACGAAAAACTGTTTTTT
TRBV5-1	-	-	TRBJ1-1	CASSLWVMNTEAFF	TGCGCCAGCAGTCTGTGGGTCATGAACACTGAAGCTTTCTTT
TRBV7-2	-	-	TRBJ1-1	CASSFLDRAQAFF	TGTGCCAGCAGCTTCCTAGACAGAGCTCAGGCTTTCTTT
TRBV4-2	-	-	TRBJ2-2	CASSQGVLATGELFF	TGTGCCAGCAGCCAAGGCGTACTAGCCACCGGGGAGCTGTTTTTT
TRBV30	-	-	TRBJ1-1	CAWNPHKGEAFF	TGTGCCTGGAACCCCCATAAAGGTGAAGCTTTCTTT
TRBV4-1	TRBD2	-	TRBJ2-1	CASSLIAGEVEQFF	TGCGCCAGCAGCCTCATAGCGGGAGAGGTGGAGCAGTTCTTC
TRBV19	TRBD2	-	TRBJ2-1	CASTAGGFSYNEQFF	TGTGCCAGTACGGCGGGGGGTTTCTCCTACAATGAGCAGTTCTTC
TRBV5-1	TRBD1	-	TRBJ2-2	CASSPTGATYTGELFF	TGCGCCAGCAGCCCCACAGGGGCGACGTACACCGGGGAGCTGTTTTTT
TRBV10-3	-	-	TRBJ1-4	CAISESGEKLFF	TGTGCCATCAGTGAGTCAGGGGAAAAACTGTTTTTT
TRBV5-4	TRBD2	-	TRBJ2-6	CASSLYLAASSGANVLTF	TGTGCCAGCAGCCTCTACCTAGCGGCAAGCTCTGGGGCCAACGTCCTGACTTTC
TRBV30	TRBD2	-	TRBJ2-3	CAWSSLAGQDF	TGTGCCTGGAGTTCTTTAGCGGGGCAGGATTTT